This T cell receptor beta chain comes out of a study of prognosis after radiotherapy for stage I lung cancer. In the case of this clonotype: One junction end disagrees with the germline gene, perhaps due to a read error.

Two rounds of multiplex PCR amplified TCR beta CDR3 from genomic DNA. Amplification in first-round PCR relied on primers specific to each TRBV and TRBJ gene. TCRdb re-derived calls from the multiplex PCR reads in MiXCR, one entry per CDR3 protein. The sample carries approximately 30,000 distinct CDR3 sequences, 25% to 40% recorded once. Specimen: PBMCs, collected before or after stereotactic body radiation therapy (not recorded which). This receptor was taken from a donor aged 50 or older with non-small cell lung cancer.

CDR3 residues: CASIYAHTVFSGNTIYF. In nucleotides, the CDR3 is TGTGCCAGCATTTACGCCCATACAGTTTTCTCTGGAAACACCATATATTTT. The chain links TRBV6-5 to TRBJ1-3; D unclear. CDR1 and CDR2 from the germline V gene are MNHEY and SVGAGI. The CDR3 is made up of 17 amino acids.